A single TCR beta chain is shown here with its context. Its antigen is currently unknown. The CDR3 is 15 amino acids. This sample was taken from a study of beta chain features in type 1 diabetes. Study-wide results and limits: TCRB CDR3 length was moderately but significantly reduced in all four CD4+ subsets of Type 1 diabetes patients.

Since all of the isolated RNA was reverse transcribed, expressed TCRB transcripts were what got sequenced. The assay was immunoSEQ multiplex PCR, and TCRdb's table has in-frame clones only and misses some. The table lists roughly 730,000 clones, around 15% of them singletons. This chain joins TRBV21-1 and TRBJ1-2; the D segment call TRBD1 is taken from the table without a DNA check. TRBV21-1 is noted as a pseudogene. This clonotype originated in a man in his late teens or twenties with type 1 diabetes. The sample taken for sequencing was naive CD4+ T cells from blood. The CDR3 DNA reads TGTGCCAGCAAAGACGACAGGGGCGCCGGCTATGGCTACACCTTC. This encodes CASKDDRGAGYGYTF.